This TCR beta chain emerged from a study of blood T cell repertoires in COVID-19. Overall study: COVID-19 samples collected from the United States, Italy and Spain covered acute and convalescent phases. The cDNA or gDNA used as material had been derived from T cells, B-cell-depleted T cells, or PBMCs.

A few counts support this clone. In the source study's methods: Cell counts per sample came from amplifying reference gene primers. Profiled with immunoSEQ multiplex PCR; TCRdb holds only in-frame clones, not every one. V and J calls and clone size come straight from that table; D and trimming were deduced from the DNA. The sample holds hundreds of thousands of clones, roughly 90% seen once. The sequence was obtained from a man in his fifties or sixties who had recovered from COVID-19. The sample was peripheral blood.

CDR3 coding DNA: TGTGCCAGCAGCCCTACAGGCGCTTTGAACACTGAAGCTTTCTTT. It translates to CASSPTGALNTEAFF. J is TRBJ1-1 and V is TRBV2; tentative D call: TRBD1 (5 bases). Germline V CDR1 and CDR2: SNHLY, FYNNEI. V was clipped by 6 bases and J by 0 bases, with 14 bases between them. The CDR3 is 15 residues long.